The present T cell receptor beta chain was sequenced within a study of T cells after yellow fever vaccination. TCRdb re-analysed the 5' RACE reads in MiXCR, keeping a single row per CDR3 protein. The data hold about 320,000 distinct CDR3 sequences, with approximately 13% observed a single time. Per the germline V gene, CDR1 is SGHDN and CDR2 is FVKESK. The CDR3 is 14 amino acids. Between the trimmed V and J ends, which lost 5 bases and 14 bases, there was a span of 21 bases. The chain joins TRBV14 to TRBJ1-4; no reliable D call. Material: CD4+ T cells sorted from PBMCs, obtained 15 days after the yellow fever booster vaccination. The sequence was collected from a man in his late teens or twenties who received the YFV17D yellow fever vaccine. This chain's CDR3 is CASSGSAPGLRLFF. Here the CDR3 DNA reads TGTGCCAGCAGCGGATCAGCGCCCGGCCTTCGGCTGTTTTTT.